This TCR beta chain emerged from a study of T cell responses to AZD1222 COVID-19 vaccine. Profiled with immunoSEQ multiplex PCR; TCRdb holds only in-frame clones, not every one. This repertoire shows about 110,000 clones, 88% found once; its top ten account for over 4.5%. The ends were cut back, 5 bases at V and 2 bases at J, with 15 bases in the middle. The CDR3 spans 15 residues. CDR1 is SGHVS and CDR2 is FNYEAQ in the germline V gene. The chain combines TRBV7-6 with TRBJ1-2; D remains ambiguous. The receptor was isolated from an adult in good health. This material consisted of peripheral blood, taken on day 0 of AZD1222 vaccination. The CDR3: CASSPSGALNYGYTF. The CDR3 DNA reads TGTGCCAGCAGCCCATCAGGAGCCCTGAACTATGGCTACACCTTC.